The next 10 T cell receptor beta chains were all read from a single sample in a study of T cell changes during pregnancy in multiple sclerosis. Sequencing used immunoSEQ multiplex PCR; TCRdb keeps in-frame clones, though not all of them. The data show about 120,000 clones, around 93% seen once. The material sequenced was peripheral blood, taken before pregnancy. All receptors come from a female donor with multiple sclerosis, enrolled in a pregnancy study.

The chain carries TRBV5-1 and TRBJ1-4; D unclear. The CDR3 length is 15 residues. The V end lost 0 bases, the J end lost 0 bases, and 6 bases lay between the germline ends. Germline-derived CDR1 and CDR2 are SGHRS and YFSETQ. CDR3 sequence reads: CASSLVGSTNEKLFF. The CDR3 DNA is TGCGCCAGCAGCTTGGTGGGCTCAACTAATGAAAAACTGTTTTTT.

The V and J genes are TRBV19 and TRBJ1-5; D is undetermined. Germline CDR1 is LNHDA and CDR2 is SQIVND (reference sequence). Trimming cost V 6 bases and J 3 bases, with 15 bases left between them. The CDR3 loop spans 15 amino acids. The CDR3 loop is CASSIVGSSNQPQHF. For the CDR3, the DNA is TGTGCCAGTAGCATCGTGGGCAGCTCCAATCAGCCCCAGCATTTT.

The V gene is TRBV28, the J gene TRBJ1-2, with D tentatively TRBD1 (6 bases). The length of the CDR3 is 12 residues. Per the germline V gene, CDR1 is MDHEN and CDR2 is SYDVKM. The germline V and J ends were trimmed by 5 bases and 7 bases, with 11 bases remaining between them. The DNA for the CDR3 is TGTGCCAGCAGTGTGACAGGTCGTGGCTACACCTTC. Translated, it gives CASSVTGRGYTF.

This chain uses TRBV6-1 with TRBJ2-3, with D tentatively TRBD2 (6 bases). Germline loops: CDR1 MNHNS, CDR2 SASEGT. The CDR3 is 13 amino acids. Trimming took off 5 bases at V and 3 bases at J, with 9 bases between the two ends. The DNA for the CDR3 is TGTGCCAGCAGTTCCGGGGGTACAGATACGCAGTATTTT. Amino acid sequence: CASSSGGTDTQYF.

The chain joins TRBV5-6 to TRBJ1-5; D is perhaps TRBD1 (6 bases). This CDR3 is built from 18 residues. Germline CDR1 and CDR2: SGHDT and YYEEEE. V was shortened by 4 bases and J by 3 bases, with 23 bases between the two germline ends. Written as DNA, the CDR3 is TGTGCCAGCAGCCATTACAGGGAGGGTCGCCTAAACAATCAGCCCCAGCATTTT. Protein sequence: CASSHYREGRLNNQPQHF.

The genes are TRBV11-3 and TRBJ2-5; TRBD2 aligns across 8 bases. V gave up 5 bases and J gave up 6 bases; unmatched junction bases: 14. Germline CDR1 reads SGHNT; CDR2 reads YENEEA. This CDR3 is 16 amino acids long. CDR3 loop: CASSLRAGVAQQTQYF. CDR3 nucleotide sequence: TGTGCCAGCAGCCTAAGAGCGGGAGTGGCGCAGCAGACCCAGTACTTC.

The rearrangement uses TRBV6-1 and TRBJ1-2; D gene ambiguous. Germline V CDR1 and CDR2: MNHNS, SASEGT. The CDR3 totals 14 residues. Trimming removed 3 bases at V and 5 bases at J, with 13 bases between. CDR3: CASSDTAPIYGYTF. In nucleotides, the CDR3 is TGTGCCAGCAGTGATACAGCACCAATTTATGGCTACACCTTC.

This chain joins TRBV10-3 and TRBJ2-3; tentatively, D is TRBD2 (7 bases). This CDR3 is built from 14 residues. V was shortened by 11 bases and J by 0 bases, with 15 bases between the two germline ends. CDR1 and CDR2 from the germline V gene are ENHRY and SYGVKD. The CDR3 coding sequence is TGTGCCGTGGGGGGGGCAGCAAGCACAGATACGCAGTATTTT. It encodes CAVGGAASTDTQYF.

The V and J genes are TRBV4-2 and TRBJ1-2, with 7 bases that match TRBD1. Trimming removed 2 bases from V and 3 bases from J; junction bases left unmatched: 15. This CDR3 region has 18 residues. CDR1 and CDR2 from the germline V gene are LGHNA and YNFKEQ. This CDR3 reads CASSQRINDRAKYYGYTF. CDR3 nucleotide sequence: TGTGCCAGCAGCCAACGTATTAATGACAGGGCTAAATACTATGGCTACACCTTC.

Only a few counts were recorded for this clone. This rearrangement joins TRBV2 to TRBJ1-6; D is unresolved. The CDR3 has 12 amino acids. Trimming stripped 7 bases from V and 7 bases from J, with 8 bases between. Germline V gene data show CDR1 as SNHLY and CDR2 as FYNNEI. The CDR3, as DNA: TGTGCCAGCAAGCTTCGGAATTCACCCCTCCACTTT. It is translated as CASKLRNSPLHF.